What follows are 32 T cell receptor beta chains derived from one specimen sequenced in a study of shared clonotypes between healthy human individuals. Only in-frame clones appear in the TCRdb table, and some are missing; sequencing was by immunoSEQ multiplex PCR. Among about 2.2 million clones listed, 90% to 95% were seen once. Cells designated naive CD8 were CD45RO-negative and were positively selected for CCR7, with terminally differentiated effector memory CD45RA+ cells excluded. The sequenced sample was naive CD8+ T cells from PBMCs. The receptors come from a man aged 18 to 35 in good health. Some clones in this sample may be carry-over from other donors' samples.

In its sample, this clone was seen once. J is TRBJ1-3 and V is TRBV14, with D hard to call. The V gene lost 4 bases and the J gene lost 0 bases, with 10 bases spanning the gap. This CDR3 spans 15 amino acids. Germline-derived CDR1 and CDR2 are SGHDN and FVKESK. CDR3 protein: CASSPTALSGNTIYF. DNA for the CDR3: TGTGCCAGCAGCCCTACGGCCCTCTCTGGAAACACCATATATTTT. Variable domain in full (rest from reference TRBV14 and TRBJ1-3): EAGVTQFPSHSVIEKGQTVTLRCDPISGHDNLYWYRRVMGKEIKFLLHFVKESKQDESGMPNNRFLAERTGGTYSTLKVQPAELEDSGVYFCASSPTALSGNTIYFGEGSWLTVV.

The rearrangement uses TRBV7-3 and TRBJ2-7, with a possible D match to TRBD2 (6 bases). Between the trimmed V and J ends, which lost 1 base and 5 bases, there was a span of 12 bases. Germline loops: CDR1 SGHTA, CDR2 FQGTGA. The CDR3 spans 14 residues. CDR3 sequence: CASSLIGGWDEQYF. The CDR3 DNA sequence: TGTGCCAGCAGCTTAATAGGAGGGTGGGACGAGCAGTACTTC.

Concerning this clone itself: The sample carries other DNA sequences with the same CDR3. The J gene is TRBJ1-4, the V gene TRBV11-2; D uncertain. The V end lost 3 bases, the J end lost 8 bases, and 4 bases lay between the germline ends. The CDR3 runs 11 residues. From germline, CDR1 is SGHAT and CDR2 FQNNGV. The CDR3 here is CASSFGEKLFF. CDR3 bases: TGTGCCAGCAGCTTTGGGGAAAAACTGTTTTTT.

A single count supports this clone. The chain couples TRBV25-1 to TRBJ2-5; D unclear. The V end lost 4 bases, the J end lost 11 bases, and 20 bases lay between the germline ends. This CDR3 contains 14 residues. In germline, CDR1 is MGHDK, CDR2 SYGVNS. The CDR3 region is CASSVKGARAEQYF. The CDR3 region has the DNA TGTGCCAGCAGTGTCAAGGGTGCCCGGGCTGAGCAGTACTTC.

This chain links TRBV7-6 with TRBJ2-3; D unclear. CDR1 and CDR2 from the germline V gene are SGHVS and FNYEAQ. Trimming cost V 6 bases and J 4 bases, with 8 bases left between them. CDR3 size: 12 residues. The CDR3 reads CASRDLADTQYF. In nucleotides, the CDR3 is TGTGCCAGCAGGGACCTCGCAGATACGCAGTATTTT.

This sequence joins TRBV11-3 and TRBJ2-3; D possibly uses TRBD1 or TRBD2 (5 bases each). The V gene's germline CDR1 is SGHNT and CDR2 YENEEA. The CDR3 has 15 amino acids. V lost 4 bases and J lost 4, with 15 bases in between. CDR3 nucleotide sequence: TGTGCCAGCAGCTCGGGGCCCACGGCGGCAGATACGCAGTATTTT. It codes for CASSSGPTAADTQYF.

This chain uses TRBV4-1 with TRBJ2-1, with TRBD2 as a possible D gene (5 bases). Germline CDR1 MGHRA, CDR2 YSYEKL. This CDR3 region has 13 residues. Trimming removed 4 bases from V and 7 bases from J, with 11 bases in between. DNA of the CDR3: TGCGCCAGCAGCCCCCGGGATGGGAATGAGCAGTTCTTC. Translated, it gives CASSPRDGNEQFF.

This chain links TRBV5-8 with TRBJ1-2, with D tentatively TRBD1 (5 bases). V was clipped by 4 bases and J by 6 bases, with 13 bases between them. This CDR3 region has 13 residues. Per germline, CDR1 SGHTS and CDR2 YDEGEE. The CDR3 protein is CASSPWGRNGYTF. CDR3 sequence (DNA): TGTGCCAGCAGCCCCTGGGGCCGAAATGGCTACACCTTC.

J is TRBJ2-7 and V is TRBV11-1, with D perhaps being TRBD1 or TRBD2 (6 bases each). The germline gives CDR1 SGHAT, CDR2 FQDESV (reference sequence). This CDR3 has 13 amino acids. V lost 8 bases, J lost 0 bases, and 11 bases lay in between. Here the CDR3 reads CASGGRDSYEQYF. CDR3 nucleotides: TGTGCCAGCGGGGGGCGGGACTCCTACGAGCAGTACTTC.

The rearrangement joins TRBV5-5 to TRBJ2-5, with 9 bases aligning to TRBD1. J was trimmed by 5 bases and V by 4 bases; bases with no gene match: 9. This CDR3 has 15 residues. The germline CDR1 and CDR2 sequences are SGHKS and YYEKEE (reference sequence). In DNA form, the CDR3 reads TGTGCCAGCAGCCCCTGGACAGGGGAAGGCGAGACCCAGTACTTC. Translating gives CASSPWTGEGETQYF.

The chain couples TRBV6-4 to TRBJ2-3; D uncertain. Germline values: CDR1 MRHNA, CDR2 SNTAGT. Trimming removed 5 bases from V and 0 bases from J, with 9 bases in between. The CDR3 spans 14 residues. Here the CDR3 DNA reads TGTGCCAGCAGTACCGGCCATAGCACAGATACGCAGTATTTT. Translated: CASSTGHSTDTQYF.

This clone was found a few times. V and J are TRBV6-1 and TRBJ1-1, with TRBD1 as a possible D gene (5 bases). Between the trimmed V and J ends, which lost 5 bases and 0 bases, there was a span of 10 bases. Germline-derived CDR1 and CDR2 are MNHNS and SASEGT. CDR3 length equals 14 residues. The DNA of the CDR3 is TGTGCCAGCAGTAACAGGAGACTGAACACTGAAGCTTTCTTT. This translates into CASSNRRLNTEAFF.

The V and J genes are TRBV7-3 and TRBJ2-1, with 10 bases identical to TRBD2. The CDR3 covers 15 residues. In germline, CDR1 is SGHTA, CDR2 FQGTGA. J gave up 5 bases and V 1 base, and 2 bases lay outside the gene matches. CDR3: CASSLRLAGDNEQFF. The DNA for the CDR3 is TGTGCCAGCAGCTTAAGGCTAGCGGGAGACAATGAGCAGTTCTTC. The full variable domain, its missing parts supplied by reference TRBV7-3 and TRBJ2-1, is GAGVSQTPSNKVTEKGKYVELRCDPISGHTALYWYRQSLGQGPEFLIYFQGTGAADDSGLPNDRFFAVRPEGSVSTLKIQRTERGDSAVYLCASSLRLAGDNEQFFGPGTRLTVL.

The chain carries TRBV27 and TRBJ2-6, with D tentatively TRBD1 (6 bases). CDR3 length: 21 residues. V was shortened by 1 base and J by 0 bases, with 22 bases between the two germline ends. The germline V gene encodes CDR1 MNHEY and CDR2 SMNVEV (reference sequence). In DNA form, the CDR3 reads TGTGCCAGCAGTTTATTCCCCCCCACAGGGTTGGGCGACTCTGGGGCCAACGTCCTGACTTTC. Translated: CASSLFPPTGLGDSGANVLTF.

The chain combines TRBV5-1 with TRBJ2-5; the match to TRBD2 covers 11 bases. Germline V gives CDR1 SGHRS, CDR2 YFSETQ. The CDR3 has 16 amino acids. V was pared by 2 bases and J by 0 bases, with 3 bases of the junction left unmatched. In DNA form, the CDR3 reads TGCGCCAGCAGCTTAAGACTAGCGGGGCACCAAGAGACCCAGTACTTC. As protein: CASSLRLAGHQETQYF.

Concerning this clone: The junction shows a germline mismatch at one end, possibly a read error. The V call is TRBV6-5, the J call TRBJ2-7, with TRBD2 identical over 12 bases. Germline CDR1 and CDR2: MNHEY and SVGAGI. The CDR3 extends over 13 amino acids. As DNA, the CDR3 is TGTGCCAGCAGTCCGGGACTAGCGGGCCCGCGTCGCTTC. Translating gives CASSPGLAGPRRF.

V usage is TRBV9 and J usage is TRBJ2-7; 8 nucleotides align to TRBD2. V dropped 4 bases and J dropped 0; count of bases not matched to a gene: 12. Germline V gene data show CDR1 as SGDLS and CDR2 as YYNGEE. This CDR3 comprises 17 residues. CDR3 loop: CASSPMNSGVYSYEQYF. The CDR3 DNA follows: TGTGCCAGCAGCCCTATGAATAGCGGGGTTTACTCCTACGAGCAGTACTTC.

This chain links TRBV28 with TRBJ2-3, with 8 bases aligning to TRBD2. Germline CDR1 MDHEN, CDR2 SYDVKM. The CDR3 is 19 amino acids. V shed 7 bases and J 6 bases; nucleotides not matched to a gene: 24. CDR3 coding DNA: TGTGCCAGCACCGGGATGGGGGGAGGAAGAGCGGGAGATCGGGATACGCAGTATTTT. It is translated as CASTGMGGGRAGDRDTQYF.

The CDR3 DNA is TGTGCCAGCAGCGACTTGGGGGCGAACACCGGGGAGCTGTTTTTT. This encodes CASSDLGANTGELFF. The chain employs TRBV27 and TRBJ2-2; perhaps D is TRBD1 or TRBD2 (5 bases each). The CDR3 is made up of 15 amino acids. Looked up from germline, CDR1 is MNHEY and CDR2 is SMNVEV (reference sequence). Trimming cost V 6 bases and J 0 bases, with 11 bases left between them.

In its sample, this clone was seen once. The V call is TRBV28, the J call TRBJ1-1; TRBD1 matches at 8 bases. Germline V gives CDR1 MDHEN, CDR2 SYDVKM. The CDR3 sequence is 12 residues long. With V trimmed by 6 bases and J by 11 bases, 8 bases remained unmatched. CDR3 amino acids: CASSLRGPGAFF. In nucleotides, the CDR3 is TGTGCCAGCAGCCTCAGGGGGCCGGGGGCTTTCTTT.

V and J are TRBV6-6 and TRBJ1-3; 9 bases match TRBD1. The CDR3 extends over 14 amino acids. Per germline, CDR1 MNHNY and CDR2 SVGAGI (reference sequence). Germline trimming cut 5 bases from V and 8 bases from J; bases unmatched to any gene: 7. The CDR3 nucleotides read TGTGCCAGCAGTGGAACGACAGGGGGAGACACCATATATTTT. Translating it yields CASSGTTGGDTIYF.

The V and J genes are TRBV29-1 and TRBJ2-1, with D perhaps TRBD2 (5 bases). There are 18 residues in the CDR3. Trimming took 0 bases from V and 3 from J, leaving 21 bases between them. Germline-derived CDR1 and CDR2 are SQVTM and ANQGSEA. Written as DNA, the CDR3 is TGCAGCGTTGAAGAGGAGGATTACGGAGTACGCATCTACAATGAGCAGTTCTTC. Translation: CSVEEEDYGVRIYNEQFF.

Worth noting for this clone: Other DNA sequences in the same sample also yield this CDR3. The chain has TRBV19 and TRBJ1-1; D unresolved. This CDR3 is 13 amino acids long. The germline gives CDR1 LNHDA, CDR2 SQIVND (reference sequence). V dropped 2 bases and J dropped 2 bases, with 6 bases sitting between them. The CDR3 DNA reads as TGTGCCAGTAGTATATCCGTTAACACTGAAGCTTTCTTT. As protein: CASSISVNTEAFF.

CDR3 bases: TGTGCCAGCAGCGTAGAGGGCCGGGGAACAGTCTATGGCTACACCTTC. It translates to CASSVEGRGTVYGYTF. V and J are TRBV9 and TRBJ1-2; D is uncertain. This CDR3 spans 16 amino acids. V gave up 0 bases and J gave up 4 bases, with 16 bases separating them. Germline loops: CDR1 SGDLS, CDR2 YYNGEE.

The chain joins TRBV27 to TRBJ2-7; a weak D match, TRBD2 (5 bases). Germline V gene sequence: CDR1 MNHEY, CDR2 SMNVEV (reference sequence). The CDR3 totals 14 residues. Trimming stripped 5 bases from V and 4 bases from J, with 15 bases between. The CDR3 loop reads CASSPGMKTYEQYF. CDR3 coding DNA: TGTGCCAGCAGTCCCGGGATGAAAACATACGAGCAGTACTTC.

The chain uses TRBV19 and TRBJ1-4, with D possibly matching TRBD1 (6 bases). Germline V gene sequence: CDR1 LNHDA, CDR2 SQIVND (reference sequence). V was shortened by 5 bases and J by 9 bases, with 13 bases between the two germline ends. This CDR3 is 13 amino acids long. The CDR3: CASSENRDKKLFF. The CDR3 DNA follows: TGTGCCAGTAGTGAAAACCGGGACAAAAAACTGTTTTTT.

This clone was found once. V usage is TRBV11-2 and J usage is TRBJ1-1; D call uncertain. The germline CDR1 and CDR2 sequences are SGHAT and FQNNGV. The CDR3 length is 13 residues. Trimming shortened V by 1 base and J by 11 bases, and 14 bases separated the two germline ends. The CDR3 reads CASSLGGSGRAFF. Here the CDR3 DNA reads TGTGCCAGCAGCTTAGGCGGATCAGGTAGGGCTTTCTTT.

V gene TRBV27 combines with J gene TRBJ1-2; D may be TRBD1 (5 bases). The CDR3 totals 17 residues. V gave up 3 bases and J gave up 5 bases, with 22 bases separating them. The germline V gene encodes CDR1 MNHEY and CDR2 SMNVEV (reference sequence). The DNA of the CDR3 is TGTGCCAGCAGTTTTACCAGCCAGGGAAGTCCTCCATATGGCTACACCTTC. This codes for CASSFTSQGSPPYGYTF.

The gene calls are TRBV7-3 and TRBJ2-1, with 8 bases matching TRBD2. The germline V gene encodes CDR1 SGHTA and CDR2 FQGTGA. V dropped 5 bases and J dropped 2; count of bases not matched to a gene: 8. The CDR3 has 16 residues. The CDR3 sequence is CASSPLAGATYNEQFF. The CDR3 coding sequence is TGTGCCAGCAGCCCGCTAGCGGGCGCAACCTACAATGAGCAGTTCTTC. Combining the CDR3 with reference TRBV7-3 and TRBJ2-1 gives the whole variable domain GAGVSQTPSNKVTEKGKYVELRCDPISGHTALYWYRQSLGQGPEFLIYFQGTGAADDSGLPNDRFFAVRPEGSVSTLKIQRTERGDSAVYLCASSPLAGATYNEQFFGPGTRLTVL.

The chain has TRBV7-3 and TRBJ2-2; unclear D gene. Trimming cost V 3 bases and J 7 bases, with 12 bases left between them. The CDR3 covers 14 residues. CDR1 is SGHTA and CDR2 is FQGTGA in the germline V gene. CDR3 nucleotide sequence: TGTGCCAGCAGCTTCTCCTTGGGTGGCGGGGAGCTGTTTTTT. It is translated as CASSFSLGGGELFF.

The CDR3 DNA sequence: TGTGCCAGCAGCTTAGCGATGGCCGCTAGCGGGAGTAACGAGCAGTACTTC. The encoded protein is CASSLAMAASGSNEQYF. The V and J genes are TRBV7-8 and TRBJ2-7; 10 bases line up with TRBD2. This CDR3 is built from 17 residues. V lost 0 bases, J lost 5 bases, and 10 bases stayed unmatched. Germline V gene sequence: CDR1 SGHVS, CDR2 FQNEAQ.

The rearrangement links TRBV29-1 to TRBJ2-7; D is uncertain. V lost 1 base, J lost 5 bases, and 15 bases lay in between. Germline CDR1 is SQVTM and CDR2 is ANQGSEA. The CDR3 has 14 amino acids. The CDR3 spells CSVEGETAPDEQYF. The CDR3 DNA sequence: TGCAGCGTTGAAGGGGAAACGGCGCCTGACGAGCAGTACTTC.